This T cell receptor beta chain was identified in a study of patients and donors after allogeneic stem cell transplantation. One entry per CDR3 protein results from TCRdb running MiXCR on the RT-PCR reads. The sample gives approximately 250,000 distinct CDR3 sequences, roughly 14% of which show up once; around a tenth is in the top ten. Trimming at V came to 5 bases and at J to 6 bases, leaving 14 bases not matched to a gene. This CDR3 is 16 amino acids long. The germline gives CDR1 DFQATT, CDR2 SNEGSKA (reference sequence). This clonotype originated in a human donor who was either an allogeneic HSCT recipient or a stem cell or donor lymphocyte infusion donor (not recorded which). It is not recorded whose cells these are; they may come from a transplant donor. V gene TRBV20-1 combines with J gene TRBJ2-7; 12 positions match TRBD2. The source material was blood, either unsorted or a sorted T cell fraction (not recorded which). The CDR3 region has the DNA TGCAGTGCTGGAGGGGGGACTAGCGGGTTCTACGGCGAGCAGTACTTC. Protein: CSAGGGTSGFYGEQYF.